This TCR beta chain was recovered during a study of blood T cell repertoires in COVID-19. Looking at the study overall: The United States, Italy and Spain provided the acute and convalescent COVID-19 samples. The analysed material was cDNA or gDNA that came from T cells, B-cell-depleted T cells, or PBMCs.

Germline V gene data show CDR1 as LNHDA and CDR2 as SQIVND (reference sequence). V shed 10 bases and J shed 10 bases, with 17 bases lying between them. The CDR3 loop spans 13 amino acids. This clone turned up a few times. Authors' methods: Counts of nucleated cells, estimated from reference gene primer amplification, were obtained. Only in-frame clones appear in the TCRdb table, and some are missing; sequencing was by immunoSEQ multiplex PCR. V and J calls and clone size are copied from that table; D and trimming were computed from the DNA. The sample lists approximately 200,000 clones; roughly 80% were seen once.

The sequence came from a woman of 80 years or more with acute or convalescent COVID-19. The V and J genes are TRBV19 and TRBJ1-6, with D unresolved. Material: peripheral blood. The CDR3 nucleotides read TGTGCCACCTCGCGGGCCCGGGGATCACCCCTCCACTTT. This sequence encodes CATSRARGSPLHF. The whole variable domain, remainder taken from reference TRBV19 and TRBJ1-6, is DGGITQSPKYLFRKEGQNVTLSCEQNLNHDAMYWYRQDPGQGLRLIYYSQIVNDFQKGDIAEGYSVSREKKESFPLTVTSAQKNPTAFYLCATSRARGSPLHFGNGTRLTVT.